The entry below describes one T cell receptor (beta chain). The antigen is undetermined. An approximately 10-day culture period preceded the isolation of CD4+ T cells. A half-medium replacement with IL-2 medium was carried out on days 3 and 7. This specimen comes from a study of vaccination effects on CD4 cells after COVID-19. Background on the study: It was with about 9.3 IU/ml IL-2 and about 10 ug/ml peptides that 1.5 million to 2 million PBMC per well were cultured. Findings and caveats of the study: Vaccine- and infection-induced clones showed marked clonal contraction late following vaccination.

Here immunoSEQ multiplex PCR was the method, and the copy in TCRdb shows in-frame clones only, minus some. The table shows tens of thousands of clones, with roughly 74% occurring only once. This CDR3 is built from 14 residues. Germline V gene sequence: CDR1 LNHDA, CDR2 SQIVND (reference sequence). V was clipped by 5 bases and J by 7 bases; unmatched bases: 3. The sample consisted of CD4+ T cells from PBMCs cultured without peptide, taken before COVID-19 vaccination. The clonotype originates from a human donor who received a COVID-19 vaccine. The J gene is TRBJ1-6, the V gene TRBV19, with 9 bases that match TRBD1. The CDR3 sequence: CASSLGTGNSPLHF. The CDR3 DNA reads TGTGCCAGTAGTCTCGGGACAGGGAATTCACCCCTCCACTTT.